This T cell receptor beta chain was recovered during a study of blood T cell repertoires in COVID-19. The germline V and J ends were trimmed by 1 base and 1 base, with 5 bases remaining between them. Germline lookup yields CDR1 SGHNT and CDR2 YYREEE (reference sequence). This CDR3 region has 14 residues. Some clones are missing from TCRdb's copy, which holds only in-frame ones; the method was immunoSEQ multiplex PCR. Among hundreds of thousands of clones listed, roughly 89% were seen once. The source material was PBMCs or T cells enriched from blood (not recorded which). The chain uses TRBV5-4 and TRBJ2-2; D not certain. The sequence was collected from a woman aged 40 to 50 who had recovered from COVID-19. CDR3 nucleotides: TGTGCCAGCAGCTTGACTCAGAACACCGGGGAGCTGTTTTTT. This gives the protein CASSLTQNTGELFF.